This T cell receptor beta chain was recorded in a study of blood T cell repertoires in COVID-19. At the level of the study: The United States, Italy and Spain provided the acute and convalescent COVID-19 samples.

TCRdb keeps only in-frame clones here, not all; method: immunoSEQ multiplex PCR. Among about 270,000 clones listed, about nine tenths were seen once. Study members were between roughly 18 and 90 years old and lived in about two dozen US regions. Clinical history as reported by participants underpinned cohort assignment. Looked up from germline, CDR1 is SNHLY and CDR2 is FYNNEI. Losses at the gene ends were 7 bases for V and 2 bases for J; bases not matched to a gene: 14. The CDR3 is 17 amino acids. The V call is TRBV2, the J call TRBJ1-3, with TRBD1 matching 7 bases. The TCR was taken from a woman in her forties with acute COVID-19. The sequenced sample consisted of PBMCs or T cells enriched from blood (not recorded which). CDR3 in DNA: TGTGCCAGCATGGGAATTTTACAGGGGAAAACTGGAAACACCATATATTTT. Translating gives CASMGILQGKTGNTIYF.